Listed here are 4 T cell receptor beta chains from one sample, sequenced in a study of shared clonotypes between healthy human individuals (dated by TCRdb to 2019 to 2021). The library was built by means of the immunoSEQ multiplex PCR assay. The clones in this table, taken by TCRdb from immuneACCESS, are in-frame only. Not every clone is retained; where verified, under half of the shortfall comes from an unresolved V gene, and the cause of the rest is unknown. The sample table contains over a million clones; only one count was recorded for over 95% of them. The ten most abundant clones make up over 1% of the sample. The sequenced sample was naive CD4+ T cells sorted from blood. Explained via the paper, the cell subset or site label denotes: CD45RA+ positively selected. These receptor sequences come from a man under 40 in good health.

In DNA form, the CDR3 reads TGTGCCAGCAGCCCCGGGACTAGCGGGAGCAATGAGCAGTTCTTC. Translating gives CASSPGTSGSNEQFF. The J gene is TRBJ2-1, the V gene TRBV11-3, with 14 bases lining up with TRBD2. Per germline, CDR1 SGHNT and CDR2 YENEEA. CDR3 size: 15 residues. Losses at the gene ends were 5 bases for V and 6 bases for J; bases not matched to a gene: 3.

The V and J genes are TRBV5-1 and TRBJ2-7, with 14 nucleotides matching TRBD2. The CDR3 spans 15 residues. J was trimmed by 7 bases and V by 4 bases; bases with no gene match: 7. The germline V gene has CDR1 SGHRS and CDR2 YFSETQ. The CDR3 loop reads CASSPGLAGVKEQYF. The CDR3 DNA sequence: TGCGCCAGCAGCCCGGGACTAGCGGGAGTTAAGGAGCAGTACTTC.

The V and J genes are TRBV14 and TRBJ1-4, with TRBD1 matching 11 bases. The V gene end was trimmed by 4 bases and the J gene end by 8 bases; junction bases not matched to a gene: 6. Looked up from germline, CDR1 is SGHDN and CDR2 is FVKESK. The CDR3 totals 15 residues. DNA for the CDR3: TGTGCCAGCAGCCCGTGGACAGGGGGCGGCGAAAAACTGTTTTTT. It encodes CASSPWTGGGEKLFF.

The chain is built from TRBV19 and TRBJ1-2, with D hard to call. Deletions cut 6 bases from V and 4 bases from J, with 12 bases between. CDR3 size: 13 residues. CDR1 is LNHDA, CDR2 SQIVND, per germline (reference sequence). The CDR3 loop reads CASREAPRYGYTF. CDR3 bases: TGTGCCAGTAGGGAAGCGCCCCGCTATGGCTACACCTTC.